Listed here are 30 T cell receptor beta chains from one sample, sequenced in a study of blood T cell repertoires in COVID-19. TCRdb's table, derived via immunoSEQ multiplex PCR, lists solely in-frame clones and lacks some. The sample holds around 340,000 clones; approximately 86% are singletons and the top ten take roughly 7.1%. Material for sequencing was peripheral blood. The receptors originated from a woman aged 55-69 years with COVID-19, enrolled during active disease.

The rearrangement uses TRBV10-2 and TRBJ2-5; 7 bases line up with TRBD2. This CDR3 contains 14 residues. After removal of 4 bases from V and 5 bases from J, the junction contained 7 bases not matched to a gene. CDR1 and CDR2 (germline): WSHSY, SAAADI. CDR3 amino acids: CASSAVGGRETQYF. CDR3 in DNA: TGCGCCAGCAGTGCGGTGGGAGGGAGGGAGACCCAGTACTTC.

The chain joins TRBV5-8 to TRBJ1-5; possible D gene TRBD1, 5 bases. The V gene's germline CDR1 is SGHTS and CDR2 YDEGEE. The V gene lost 0 bases and the J gene lost 0 bases, with 10 bases spanning the gap. This CDR3 has 16 residues. The CDR3 nucleotides are TGTGCCAGCAGCTTGGAGGGGTACTATAGCAATCAGCCCCAGCATTTT. It translates to CASSLEGYYSNQPQHF. Combining the CDR3 with reference TRBV5-8 and TRBJ1-5 gives the whole variable domain EAGVTQSPTHLIKTRGQQATLRCSPISGHTSVYWYQQALGLGLQFLLWYDEGEERNRGNFPPRFSGRQFPNYSSELNVNALELEDSALYLCASSLEGYYSNQPQHFGDGTRLSIL.

V and J are TRBV30 and TRBJ2-7; 9 bases are a match to TRBD1. The CDR3 has 15 amino acids. The ends lost 7 bases at V and 2 bases at J; junction bases unmatched: 12. Germline values: CDR1 GTSNPN, CDR2 SVGIG (reference sequence). The CDR3, as DNA: TGTGCCTTAAAGGGAGGGACAGGGTTCCCCTACGAGCAGTACTTC. The encoded protein is CALKGGTGFPYEQYF.

This clone was recorded once. CDR3 region: CASSRGVDIQYF. The CDR3 DNA is TGTGCCAGCAGCCGGGGGGTTGACATTCAGTACTTC. This chain connects TRBV6-2 or TRBV6-3 to TRBJ2-4; 7 nucleotides line up with TRBD2. The V gene end was trimmed by 6 bases and the J gene end by 8 bases; junction bases not matched to a gene: 4. The CDR3 contains 12 residues. Germline assignment: CDR1 MNHEY and CDR2 SVGEGT.

The V and J genes are TRBV6-5 and TRBJ1-5, with D uncertain. CDR3 length: 15 amino acids. V lost 0 bases and J lost 6, with 12 bases in between. Germline CDR1 MNHEY, CDR2 SVGAGI. The DNA for the CDR3 is TGTGCCAGCAGTTACTCGACTAGCAGCGGTCAGCCCCAGCATTTT. This translates into CASSYSTSSGQPQHF.

This chain connects TRBV7-3 to TRBJ2-2; 9 positions match TRBD1. CDR1 is SGHTA, CDR2 FQGTGA, per germline. V was clipped by 6 bases and J by 7 bases; unmatched bases: 3. The CDR3 sequence is 13 residues long. CDR3 DNA sequence: TGTGCCAGCAGGGGACAGGGACGCGGGGAGCTGTTTTTT. It encodes CASRGQGRGELFF.

The chain carries TRBV19 and TRBJ1-3; no definite D call. This CDR3 has 14 residues. The V gene's germline CDR1 is LNHDA and CDR2 SQIVND (reference sequence). Trimming shortened V by 4 bases and J by 2 bases, and 9 bases separated the two germline ends. Here the CDR3 reads CASSRAETGNTIYF. CDR3 in DNA: TGTGCCAGTAGTAGGGCAGAGACTGGAAACACCATATATTTT. Full variable domain (missing parts from reference TRBV19 and TRBJ1-3): DGGITQSPKYLFRKEGQNVTLSCEQNLNHDAMYWYRQDPGQGLRLIYYSQIVNDFQKGDIAEGYSVSREKKESFPLTVTSAQKNPTAFYLCASSRAETGNTIYFGEGSWLTVV.

The rearrangement uses TRBV7-2 and TRBJ2-5; 9 bases match TRBD2. V lost 1 base and J lost 0; bases outside the gene matches: 3. Germline V CDR1 and CDR2: SGHTA, FQGNSA. The CDR3 spans 16 residues. The CDR3 nucleotides are TGTGCCAGCAGCTTAGTTCCTAGCGGGGACCAAGAGACCCAGTACTTC. Its protein is CASSLVPSGDQETQYF. The variable domain in full, with the rest retrieved from reference TRBV7-2 and TRBJ2-5, is GAGVSQSPSNKVTEKGKDVELRCDPISGHTALYWYRQSLGQGLEFLIYFQGNSAPDKSGLPSDRFSAERTGGSVSTLTIQRTQQEDSAVYLCASSLVPSGDQETQYFGPGTRLLVL.

The rearrangement uses TRBV11-3 and TRBJ1-1; D is ambiguous. Germline-derived CDR1 and CDR2 are SGHNT and YENEEA. Between the trimmed V and J ends, which lost 4 bases and 1 base, there was a span of 10 bases. This CDR3 spans 14 amino acids. The CDR3 region has the DNA TGTGCCAGCAGCTCTCTACGGGGGAACACTGAAGCTTTCTTT. Translated, it gives CASSSLRGNTEAFF.

The rearrangement links TRBV7-2 to TRBJ2-5, with TRBD1 as a possible D gene (6 bases). CDR1 is SGHTA and CDR2 is FQGNSA in the germline V gene. The V end was cut by 3 bases, the J end by 4 bases, with 12 bases between. The CDR3 covers 14 residues. CDR3 nucleotides: TGTGCCAGCAGCTTGGTCAGGGGTCCAGAGACCCAGTACTTC. This codes for CASSLVRGPETQYF.

In this sample, this clone turned up many times. The V gene is TRBV4-1, the J gene TRBJ2-1, with TRBD2 matching over 7 bases. From germline, CDR1 is MGHRA and CDR2 YSYEKL. The V and J ends lost 1 base and 5 bases, in that order; junction bases with no gene match: 8. The CDR3 runs to 16 residues. CDR3 loop: CASSQATGTIDNEQFF. CDR3 DNA sequence: TGCGCCAGCAGCCAAGCTACCGGGACTATAGACAATGAGCAGTTCTTC.

The chain uses TRBV2 and TRBJ2-7; 7 positions agree with TRBD1. The CDR3 length is 14 residues. The germline V gene has CDR1 SNHLY and CDR2 FYNNEI. Trimming took 6 bases from V and 1 from J; bases not matched to a gene: 6. The CDR3 DNA reads as TGTGCCAGCAGACAGGGGCCGGTATCCTACGAGCAGTACTTC. This sequence encodes CASRQGPVSYEQYF.

The gene calls are TRBV6-2 or TRBV6-3 and TRBJ1-5, with D tentatively TRBD1 (6 bases). Germline CDR1 MNHEY, CDR2 SVGEGT. With 5 bases removed from V and 4 bases from J, the gap between germline ends came to 15 bases. The CDR3 runs 15 residues. CDR3 coding DNA: TGTGCCAGCAGTGATCCGGGACACCCTAATCAGCCCCAGCATTTT. Its protein is CASSDPGHPNQPQHF.

In this sample, this clone turned up once. This chain connects TRBV4-2 to TRBJ2-7; 9 bases are shared with TRBD2. The germline V gene has CDR1 LGHNA and CDR2 YNFKEQ. Trimming cost V 2 bases and J 2 bases; bases outside gene matches: 4. This CDR3 has 15 residues. CDR3 DNA sequence: TGTGCCAGCAGCCAACTGACTAGCGGCCCCTACGAGCAGTACTTC. Its translation is CASSQLTSGPYEQYF.

The V gene is TRBV5-4, the J gene TRBJ1-1; TRBD1 is a possible D gene (6 bases). Germline lookup yields CDR1 SGHNT and CDR2 YYREEE (reference sequence). This CDR3 is built from 14 residues. Trimming pared 4 bases from V and 4 bases from J, leaving 14 bases between. The CDR3 nucleotides are TGTGCCAGCAGCCCAGGGGCCGGGACCACTGAAGCTTTCTTT. The encoded protein is CASSPGAGTTEAFF.

The V and J genes are TRBV19 and TRBJ2-7, with D perhaps matching TRBD1 (5 bases). Per the germline V gene, CDR1 is LNHDA and CDR2 is SQIVND (reference sequence). V was trimmed by 5 bases and J by 1 base, leaving 12 bases between them. The CDR3 totals 14 residues. The CDR3 loop reads CASSLTDTSYEQYF. DNA for the CDR3: TGTGCCAGTAGTCTGACAGATACATCCTACGAGCAGTACTTC.

Regarding this clone: The junction does not match germline at one end; this may be a read error. The chain joins TRBV7-2 to TRBJ2-7, with TRBD1 as a possible D gene (9 bases). Germline V lookup: CDR1 SGHTA, CDR2 FQGNSA. The CDR3 contains 15 residues. CDR3 sequence: CASSIAGTGPYEQYF. DNA of the CDR3: TGTGCCAGCAGCATAGCGGGGACAGGGCCCTACGAGCAGTACTTC.

This sequence joins TRBV4-1 and TRBJ2-1; 8 nucleotides match TRBD2. CDR1 is MGHRA and CDR2 is YSYEKL in the germline V gene. Unmatched junction bases numbered 9, after V lost 1 base and J lost 7 bases. The CDR3 has 16 amino acids. This CDR3 is CASSQVSGGAWNEQFF. The CDR3 DNA reads as TGCGCCAGCAGCCAAGTATCCGGGGGGGCTTGGAATGAGCAGTTCTTC.

CDR3 in DNA: TGCAGCGTTCCGAAAGAGGCAGCTAATGGCTACACCTTC. Translated: CSVPKEAANGYTF. V usage is TRBV29-1 and J usage is TRBJ1-2; D gene uncertain. Per germline, CDR1 SQVTM and CDR2 ANQGSEA. The CDR3 runs to 13 residues. V lost 5 bases and J lost 6, with 16 bases in between.

This chain links TRBV18 with TRBJ1-2; D not certain. V was shortened by 2 bases and J by 2 bases, with 9 bases between the two germline ends. Germline loops: CDR1 KGHSH, CDR2 LQKENI. The CDR3 runs 14 residues. The CDR3 region has the DNA TGTGCCAGCTCACCAAGTCCGGGGAACTATGGCTACACCTTC. Amino acid sequence: CASSPSPGNYGYTF. Looking up the rest from reference TRBV18 and TRBJ1-2 gives the full variable domain: NAGVMQNPRHLVRRRGQEARLRCSPMKGHSHVYWYRQLPEEGLKFMVYLQKENIIDESGMPKERFSAEFPKEGPSILRIQQVVRGDSAAYFCASSPSPGNYGYTFGSGTRLTVV.

V gene TRBV18 combines with J gene TRBJ2-5, with TRBD1 matching 7 bases. CDR1 and CDR2 (germline): KGHSH, LQKENI. The CDR3 is made up of 15 amino acids. J gave up 1 base and V 3 bases, and 5 bases lay outside the gene matches. CDR3 in DNA: TGTGCCAGCTCACCCCCTCGGGACAGCCAAGAGACCCAGTACTTC. Translating it yields CASSPPRDSQETQYF.

The rearrangement joins TRBV19 to TRBJ1-2, with 7 bases aligning to TRBD1. The germline gives CDR1 LNHDA, CDR2 SQIVND (reference sequence). The trim removed 6 bases at V and 2 bases at J, leaving 3 bases unmatched. This CDR3 region has 13 residues. The CDR3 sequence: CASRRDSNYGYTF. CDR3 DNA sequence: TGTGCCAGTAGGAGGGACAGCAACTATGGCTACACCTTC. Variable domain in full (rest from reference TRBV19 and TRBJ1-2): DGGITQSPKYLFRKEGQNVTLSCEQNLNHDAMYWYRQDPGQGLRLIYYSQIVNDFQKGDIAEGYSVSREKKESFPLTVTSAQKNPTAFYLCASRRDSNYGYTFGSGTRLTVV.

The chain joins TRBV18 to TRBJ1-6; TRBD1 matches 7 bases. The germline V gene encodes CDR1 KGHSH and CDR2 LQKENI. The CDR3 runs 14 residues. V trimming: 2 bases; J trimming: 8 bases; junction bases outside the gene matches: 3. CDR3 in amino acids: CASSPRDSDSPLHF. CDR3 DNA sequence: TGTGCCAGCTCACCAAGGGACAGTGATTCACCCCTCCACTTT.

In this sample, this clone turned up once. V gene TRBV6-5 combines with J gene TRBJ1-5, with a tentative D call TRBD1 (5 bases). The CDR3 is 14 amino acids. Germline-derived CDR1 and CDR2 are MNHEY and SVGAGI. Trimming removed 3 bases at V and 5 bases at J, with 11 bases between. The CDR3 here is CASSYRRGDQPQHF. In DNA, the CDR3 is TGTGCCAGCAGTTATCGGAGGGGCGATCAGCCCCAGCATTTT.

The CDR3: CASSFGTGVYEQYF. The CDR3 nucleotides read TGTGCCAGCAGCTTTGGGACAGGGGTCTACGAGCAGTACTTC. The chain combines TRBV11-2 with TRBJ2-7, with 10 bases aligning to TRBD1. Per germline, CDR1 SGHAT and CDR2 FQNNGV. J lost 3 bases, V lost 3 bases, and 2 bases had no gene match. The length of the CDR3 is 14 residues.

The V and J genes are TRBV18 and TRBJ1-6; D gene ambiguous. V was trimmed by 2 bases and J by 7 bases, leaving 18 bases between them. The CDR3 covers 17 residues. Per the germline V gene, CDR1 is KGHSH and CDR2 is LQKENI. The CDR3 DNA is TGTGCCAGCTCACCAAATTCGCCGCGGACTGGGAATTCACCCCTCCACTTT. It specifies CASSPNSPRTGNSPLHF. The full variable domain, its missing parts supplied by reference TRBV18 and TRBJ1-6, is NAGVMQNPRHLVRRRGQEARLRCSPMKGHSHVYWYRQLPEEGLKFMVYLQKENIIDESGMPKERFSAEFPKEGPSILRIQQVVRGDSAAYFCASSPNSPRTGNSPLHFGNGTRLTVT.

The J gene is TRBJ2-1, the V gene TRBV5-1; 15 nucleotides agree with TRBD2. This CDR3 is 17 amino acids long. The ends lost 3 bases at V and 9 bases at J; junction bases unmatched: 10. Per the germline V gene, CDR1 is SGHRS and CDR2 is YFSETQ. The CDR3: CASSSPGLAGGSSEQFF. As DNA, the CDR3 is TGCGCCAGCAGCTCTCCGGGACTAGCGGGGGGAAGTTCTGAGCAGTTCTTC.

The chain employs TRBV5-1 and TRBJ1-2; 8 nucleotides align to TRBD1. Germline V gene data show CDR1 as SGHRS and CDR2 as YFSETQ. The CDR3 length is 14 residues. V lost 3 bases, J lost 4 bases, and 5 bases stayed unmatched. The CDR3 nucleotides are TGCGCCAGCAGCTCCCTGGGACAGGCCTATGGCTACACCTTC. Translation: CASSSLGQAYGYTF.

The chain uses TRBV9 and TRBJ1-1, with no clear D. Germline V lookup: CDR1 SGDLS, CDR2 YYNGEE. V was trimmed by 4 bases and J by 3 bases, leaving 7 bases between them. The CDR3 runs to 12 residues. The CDR3 is CASSSGYTEAFF. The CDR3 DNA reads TGTGCCAGCAGCTCCGGTTACACTGAAGCTTTCTTT.

The chain joins TRBV12-3 or TRBV12-4 to TRBJ2-7; TRBD1 might be the D (5 bases). CDR3 size: 11 residues. The V gene lost 6 bases and the J gene lost 4 bases, with 7 bases spanning the gap. This CDR3 is CASRQGYEQYF. The CDR3 bases are TGTGCCAGCAGGCAGGGATACGAGCAGTACTTC.